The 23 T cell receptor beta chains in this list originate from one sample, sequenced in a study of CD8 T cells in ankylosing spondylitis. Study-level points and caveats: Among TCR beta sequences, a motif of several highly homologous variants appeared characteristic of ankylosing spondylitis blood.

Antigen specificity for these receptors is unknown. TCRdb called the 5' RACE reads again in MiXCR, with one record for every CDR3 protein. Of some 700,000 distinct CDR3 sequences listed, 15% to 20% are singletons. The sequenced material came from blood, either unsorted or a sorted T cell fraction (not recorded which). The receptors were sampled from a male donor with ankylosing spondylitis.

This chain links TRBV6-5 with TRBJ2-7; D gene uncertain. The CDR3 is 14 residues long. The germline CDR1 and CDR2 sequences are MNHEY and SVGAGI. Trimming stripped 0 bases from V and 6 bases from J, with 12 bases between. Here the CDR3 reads CASSYSTGFGEQYF. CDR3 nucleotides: TGTGCCAGCAGTTACTCCACTGGGTTCGGCGAGCAGTACTTC.

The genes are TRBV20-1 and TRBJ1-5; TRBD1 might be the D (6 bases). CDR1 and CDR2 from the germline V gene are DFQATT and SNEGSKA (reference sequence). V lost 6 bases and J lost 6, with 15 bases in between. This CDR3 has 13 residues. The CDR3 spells CSASGGGTQPQHF. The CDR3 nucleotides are TGCAGTGCCTCGGGGGGGGGCACTCAGCCCCAGCATTTT.

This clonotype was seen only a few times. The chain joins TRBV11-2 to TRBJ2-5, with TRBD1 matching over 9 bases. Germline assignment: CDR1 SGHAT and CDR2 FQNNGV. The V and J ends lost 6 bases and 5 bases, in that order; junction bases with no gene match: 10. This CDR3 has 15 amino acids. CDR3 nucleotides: TGTGCCAGCAGGCCCTGGACAGGGGCCGGGGAGACCCAGTACTTC. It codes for CASRPWTGAGETQYF.

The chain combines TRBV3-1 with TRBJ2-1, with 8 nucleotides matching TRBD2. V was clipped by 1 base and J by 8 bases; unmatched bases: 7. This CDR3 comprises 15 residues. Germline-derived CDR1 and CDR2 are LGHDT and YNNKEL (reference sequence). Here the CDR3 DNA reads TGTGCCAGCAGCCAAGGAGCGGGAGAACTCTATGAGCAGTTCTTC. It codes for CASSQGAGELYEQFF.

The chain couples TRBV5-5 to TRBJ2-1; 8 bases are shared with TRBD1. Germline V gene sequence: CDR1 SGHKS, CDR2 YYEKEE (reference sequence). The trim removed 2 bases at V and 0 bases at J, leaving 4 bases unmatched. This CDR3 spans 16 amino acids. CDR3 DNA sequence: TGTGCCAGCAGCTTCGTCGGGACAGGCTCCTACAATGAGCAGTTCTTC. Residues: CASSFVGTGSYNEQFF.

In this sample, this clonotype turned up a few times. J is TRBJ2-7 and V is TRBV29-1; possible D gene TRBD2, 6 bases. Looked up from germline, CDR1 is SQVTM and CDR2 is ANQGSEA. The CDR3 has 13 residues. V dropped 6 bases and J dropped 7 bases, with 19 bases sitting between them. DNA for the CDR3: TGCAGCGTGTGGACCGCCGGCCGGGAGGAGCAGTACTTC. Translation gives CSVWTAGREEQYF.

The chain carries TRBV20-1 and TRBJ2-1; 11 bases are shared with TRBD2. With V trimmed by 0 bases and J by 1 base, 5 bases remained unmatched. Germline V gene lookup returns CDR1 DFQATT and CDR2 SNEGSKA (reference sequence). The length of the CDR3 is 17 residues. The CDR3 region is CSARELAGVGSYNEQFF. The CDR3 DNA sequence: TGCAGTGCTAGAGAACTAGCGGGAGTAGGGTCCTACAATGAGCAGTTCTTC.

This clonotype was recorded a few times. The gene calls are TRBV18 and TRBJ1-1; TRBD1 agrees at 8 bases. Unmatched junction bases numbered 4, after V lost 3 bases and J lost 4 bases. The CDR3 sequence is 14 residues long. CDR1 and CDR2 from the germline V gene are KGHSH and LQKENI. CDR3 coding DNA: TGTGCCAGCTCACCTACAACAGGGGGCACTGAAGCTTTCTTT. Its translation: CASSPTTGGTEAFF. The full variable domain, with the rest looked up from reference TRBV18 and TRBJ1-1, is NAGVMQNPRHLVRRRGQEARLRCSPMKGHSHVYWYRQLPEEGLKFMVYLQKENIIDESGMPKERFSAEFPKEGPSILRIQQVVRGDSAAYFCASSPTTGGTEAFFGQGTRLTVV.

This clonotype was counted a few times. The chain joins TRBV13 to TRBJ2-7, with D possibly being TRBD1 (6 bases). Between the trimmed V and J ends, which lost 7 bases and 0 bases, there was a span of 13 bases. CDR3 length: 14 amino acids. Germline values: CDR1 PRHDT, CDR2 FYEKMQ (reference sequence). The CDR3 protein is CASTAGQSSYEQYF. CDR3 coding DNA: TGTGCCAGCACAGCAGGACAGAGCTCCTACGAGCAGTACTTC. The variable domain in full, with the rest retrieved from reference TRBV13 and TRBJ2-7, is AAGVIQSPRHLIKEKRETATLKCYPIPRHDTVYWYQQGPGQDPQFLISFYEKMQSDKGSIPDRFSAQQFSDYHSELNMSSLELGDSALYFCASTAGQSSYEQYFGPGTRLTVT.

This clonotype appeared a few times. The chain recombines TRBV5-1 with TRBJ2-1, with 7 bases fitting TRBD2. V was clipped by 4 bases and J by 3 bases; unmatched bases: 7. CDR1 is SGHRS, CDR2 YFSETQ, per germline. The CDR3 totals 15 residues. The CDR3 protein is CASSTPSGNYNEQFF. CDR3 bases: TGCGCCAGCAGCACCCCTAGCGGCAACTACAATGAGCAGTTCTTC.

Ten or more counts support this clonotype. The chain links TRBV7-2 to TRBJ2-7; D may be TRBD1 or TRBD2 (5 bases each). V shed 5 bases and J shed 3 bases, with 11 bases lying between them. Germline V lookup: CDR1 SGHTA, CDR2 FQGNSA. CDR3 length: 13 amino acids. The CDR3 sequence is CASSPRGGYEQYF. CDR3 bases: TGTGCCAGCAGCCCCCGGGGCGGCTACGAGCAGTACTTC.

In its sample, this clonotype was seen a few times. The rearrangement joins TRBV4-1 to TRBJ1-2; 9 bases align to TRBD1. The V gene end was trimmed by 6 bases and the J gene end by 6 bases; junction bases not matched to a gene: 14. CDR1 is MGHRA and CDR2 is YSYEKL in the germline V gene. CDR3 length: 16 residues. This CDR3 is CASSHRGLQRWNGYTF. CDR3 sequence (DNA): TGCGCCAGCAGTCACAGGGGGCTTCAGCGATGGAATGGCTACACCTTC.

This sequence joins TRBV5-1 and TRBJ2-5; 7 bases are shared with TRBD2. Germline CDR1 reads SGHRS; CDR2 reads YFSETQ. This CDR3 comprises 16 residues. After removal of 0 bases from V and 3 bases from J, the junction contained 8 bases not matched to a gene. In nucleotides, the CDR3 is TGCGCCAGCAGCTTGGACATGTCTAGCGGCAAAGAGACCCAGTACTTC. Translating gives CASSLDMSSGKETQYF.

The CDR3 spells CASSWDSPGAFF. CDR3 coding DNA: TGTGCCAGCAGTTGGGACTCACCCGGGGCTTTCTTT. The chain combines TRBV12-3 or TRBV12-4 with TRBJ1-1; D is perhaps TRBD1 (5 bases). There are 12 residues in the CDR3. Trimming took 4 bases from V and 11 from J, leaving 14 bases between them.

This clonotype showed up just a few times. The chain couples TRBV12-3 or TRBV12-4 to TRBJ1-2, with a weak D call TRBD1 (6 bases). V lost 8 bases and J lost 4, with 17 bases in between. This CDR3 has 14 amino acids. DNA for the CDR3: TGTGCCAGCGGGGGGCTCGGAGGGGGCTATGGCTACACCTTC. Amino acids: CASGGLGGGYGYTF.

The chain's CDR3 is CASSLALPRDSYGYTF. CDR3 nucleotides: TGTGCCAGCAGCTTAGCGCTCCCCCGGGACTCTTATGGCTACACCTTC. The V call is TRBV7-9, the J call TRBJ1-2; D is possibly TRBD1 (5 bases). From germline, CDR1 is SEHNR and CDR2 FQNEAQ (reference sequence). This CDR3 is built from 16 residues. The V end was cut by 0 bases, the J end by 5 bases, with 16 bases between.

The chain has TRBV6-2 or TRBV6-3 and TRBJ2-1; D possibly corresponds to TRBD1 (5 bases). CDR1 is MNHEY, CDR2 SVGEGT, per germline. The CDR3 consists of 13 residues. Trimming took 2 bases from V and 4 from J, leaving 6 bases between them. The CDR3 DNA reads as TGTGCCAGCAGTTACCAGGGTTACAATGAGCAGTTCTTC. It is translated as CASSYQGYNEQFF.

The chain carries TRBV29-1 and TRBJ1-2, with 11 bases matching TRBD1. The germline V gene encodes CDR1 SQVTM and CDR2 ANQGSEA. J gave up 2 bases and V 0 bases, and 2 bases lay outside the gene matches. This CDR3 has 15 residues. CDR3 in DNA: TGCAGCGTTGAAGATGGACAGGGGGCAAACTATGGCTACACCTTC. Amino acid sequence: CSVEDGQGANYGYTF.

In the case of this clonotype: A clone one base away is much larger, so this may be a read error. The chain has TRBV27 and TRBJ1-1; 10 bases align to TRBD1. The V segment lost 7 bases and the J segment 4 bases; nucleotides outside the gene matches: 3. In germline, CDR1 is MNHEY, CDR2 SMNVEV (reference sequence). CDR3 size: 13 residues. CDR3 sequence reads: CASIRTGGTEAFF. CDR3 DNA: TGTGCCAGCATCCGGACAGGGGGCACTGAAGCTTTCTTT.

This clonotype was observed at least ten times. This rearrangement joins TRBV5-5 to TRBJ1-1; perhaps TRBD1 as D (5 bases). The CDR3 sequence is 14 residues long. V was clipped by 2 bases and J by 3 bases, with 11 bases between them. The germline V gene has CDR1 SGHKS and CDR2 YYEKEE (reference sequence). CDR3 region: CASSFWGRDTEAFF. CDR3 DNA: TGTGCCAGCAGCTTCTGGGGGAGAGACACTGAAGCTTTCTTT.

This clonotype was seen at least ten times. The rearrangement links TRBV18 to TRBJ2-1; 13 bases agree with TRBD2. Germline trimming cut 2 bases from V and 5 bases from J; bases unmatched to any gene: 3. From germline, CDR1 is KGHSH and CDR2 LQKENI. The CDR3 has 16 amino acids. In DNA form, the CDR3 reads TGTGCCAGCTCACCAACTAGCGGGAGGGGTCACAATGAGCAGTTCTTC. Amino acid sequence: CASSPTSGRGHNEQFF.

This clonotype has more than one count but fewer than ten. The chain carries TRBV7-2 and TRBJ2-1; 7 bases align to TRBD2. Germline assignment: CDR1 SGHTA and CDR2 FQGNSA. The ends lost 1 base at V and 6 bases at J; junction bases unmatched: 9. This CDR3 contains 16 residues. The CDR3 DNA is TGTGCCAGCAGCTTAGTAGGGGAGGGCCTACGCAATGAGCAGTTCTTC. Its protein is CASSLVGEGLRNEQFF.

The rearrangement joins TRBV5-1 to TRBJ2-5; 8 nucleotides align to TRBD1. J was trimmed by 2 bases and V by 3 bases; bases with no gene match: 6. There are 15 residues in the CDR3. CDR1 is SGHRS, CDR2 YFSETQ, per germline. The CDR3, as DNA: TGCGCCAGCAGCTATGGACAGGGCCCACAAGAGACCCAGTACTTC. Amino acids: CASSYGQGPQETQYF.